This TCR beta chain was recovered during a study of control samples from healthy donors and cancer patients. Some clones are missing from TCRdb's copy, which holds only in-frame ones; the method was immunoSEQ multiplex PCR. The table lists 130,000 or so clones, about 90% of them singletons. The J segment lost 2 bases and the V segment lost 0 bases, leaving 2 bases of the junction unmatched. Germline V gene sequence: CDR1 SGHRS, CDR2 YFSETQ. This CDR3 contains 15 residues. The receptor comes from a young man in good health. This chain uses TRBV5-1 with TRBJ2-3; TRBD2 agrees at 8 bases. The source material was blood. CDR3 nucleotide sequence: TGCGCCAGCAGCTTGGCGGGGGGGCTCACAGATACGCAGTATTTT. This translates into CASSLAGGLTDTQYF.